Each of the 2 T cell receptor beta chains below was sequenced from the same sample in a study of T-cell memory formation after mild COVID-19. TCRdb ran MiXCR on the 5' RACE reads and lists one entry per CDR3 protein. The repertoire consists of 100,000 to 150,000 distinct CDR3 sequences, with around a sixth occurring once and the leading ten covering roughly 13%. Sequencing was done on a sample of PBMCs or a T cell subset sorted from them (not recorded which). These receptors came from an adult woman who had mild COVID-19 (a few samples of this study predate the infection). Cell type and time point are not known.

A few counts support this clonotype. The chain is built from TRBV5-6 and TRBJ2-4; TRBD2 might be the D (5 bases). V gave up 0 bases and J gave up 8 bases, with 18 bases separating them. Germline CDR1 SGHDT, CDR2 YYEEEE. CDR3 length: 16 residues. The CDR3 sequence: CASSLAWLEEGDIQYF. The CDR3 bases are TGTGCCAGCAGCTTGGCCTGGTTGGAAGAGGGAGACATTCAGTACTTC.

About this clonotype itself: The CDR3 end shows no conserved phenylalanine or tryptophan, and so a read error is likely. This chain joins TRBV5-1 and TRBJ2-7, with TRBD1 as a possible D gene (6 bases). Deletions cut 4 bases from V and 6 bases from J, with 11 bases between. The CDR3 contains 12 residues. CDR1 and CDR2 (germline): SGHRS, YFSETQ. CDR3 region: CASSLGQLEQYL. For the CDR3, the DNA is TGCGCCAGCAGCCTAGGACAGCTCGAGCAGTACTTA.